The table lists the clone carrying this T cell receptor beta chain with many counts. The source of the sample is a study of regulatory T cells in long-lasting Graves disease. CDR1 is MNHEY and CDR2 is SMNVEV in the germline V gene (reference sequence). The junction had 14 bases not matched to a gene; V was cut back by 8 bases and J by 4 bases. This CDR3 region has 16 residues. Time point defined: newly diagnosed GD, antithyroid drugs for less than 3 months. Isolated PBMC RNA provided the starting material for the TCR library. Investigators prepared the TCR beta libraries by applying iRepertoire HTBI primers and Arm-PCR of CDR3 regions. TCRdb itself ran the multiplex PCR reads through MiXCR, one entry per CDR3 protein. The sample carries 400,000 to 500,000 distinct CDR3 sequences, around 17% recorded once. The same specimen was also included in a second study, on T cells in Graves' hyperthyroidism and ophthalmopathy.

The material sequenced was peripheral blood mononuclear cells (PBMCs), taken at new diagnosis, from a patient treated with antithyroid drugs. The receptor was derived from a woman under 40 with Graves disease. The chain couples TRBV27 to TRBJ2-3, with 8 bases that match TRBD2. The CDR3 spells CASGLAGSVRADTQYF. CDR3 DNA sequence: TGTGCCAGCGGACTAGCCGGGAGCGTAAGGGCAGATACGCAGTATTTT.